This T cell receptor beta chain was captured by sequencing in a study of T cell repertoires in ileal Crohn's disease. At the level of the study: Median disease duration was about eight years; 35% smoked at surgery.

Measured with immunoSEQ multiplex PCR; TCRdb has only the in-frame clones, and not every one. This sample has under 2,000 clones, with about 85% found just once. The CDR3 is 14 amino acids. Germline CDR1 reads SNHLY; CDR2 reads FYNNEI. The J segment lost 0 bases and the V segment lost 8 bases, leaving 3 bases of the junction unmatched. This TCR was recovered from an adult with Crohn's disease. Sequenced input: ileal tissue. The V gene is TRBV2, the J gene TRBJ2-2; TRBD1 matches 7 bases. CDR3 sequence (DNA): TGTGCCAGCCGGGACAGACCGAACACCGGGGAGCTGTTTTTT. Its protein is CASRDRPNTGELFF.